This T cell receptor (beta chain) derives from a study of beta chain features in type 1 diabetes. The whole isolated RNA underwent reverse transcription, so sequencing captured expressed TCRB transcripts. Some clones are missing from TCRdb's copy, which holds only in-frame ones; the method was immunoSEQ multiplex PCR. The table includes roughly 300,000 clones, 9.3% detected once. This clone was observed a handful of times. Antigen specificity is unknown. Broader study findings: Shorter TCRB CDR3s, moderately but significantly so, marked every one of the four CD4+ subsets in Type 1 diabetes patients.

This sequence was found in a young man with type 1 diabetes. The sequencing sample was made of central memory CD4+ T cells from blood.

CDR3 bases: TGCGCCAGCACCACGACAGGGATCGGCGGCTACACCTTC. This codes for CASTTTGIGGYTF. J is TRBJ1-2 and V is TRBV10-2; 7 nucleotides line up with TRBD1. The ends lost 7 bases at V and 8 bases at J; junction bases unmatched: 10. The CDR3 consists of 13 residues. CDR1 and CDR2 (germline): WSHSY, SAAADI.